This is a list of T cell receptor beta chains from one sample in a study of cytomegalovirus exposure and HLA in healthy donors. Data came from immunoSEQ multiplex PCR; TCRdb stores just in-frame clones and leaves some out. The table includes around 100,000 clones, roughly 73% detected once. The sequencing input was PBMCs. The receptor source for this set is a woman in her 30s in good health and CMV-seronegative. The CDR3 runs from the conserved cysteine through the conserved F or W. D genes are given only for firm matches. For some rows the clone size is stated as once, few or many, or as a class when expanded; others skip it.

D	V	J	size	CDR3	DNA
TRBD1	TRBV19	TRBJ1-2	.	CASAIVGTDYGYTF	TGTGCCAGTGCAATTGTTGGGACAGACTATGGCTACACCTTC
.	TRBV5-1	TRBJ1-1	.	CASSSEVMNTEAFF	TGCGCCAGCAGCTCAGAGGTCATGAACACTGAAGCTTTCTTT
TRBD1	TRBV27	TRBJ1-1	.	CASSSPTGENTEAFF	TGTGCCAGCAGTTCCCCTACAGGGGAGAACACTGAAGCTTTCTTT
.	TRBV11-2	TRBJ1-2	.	CASSLNGGNYGYTF	TGTGCCAGCAGCTTAAATGGAGGGAATTATGGCTACACCTTC
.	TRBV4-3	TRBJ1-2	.	CASSQDGSGGLNYGYTF	TGCGCCAGCAGCCAAGATGGGTCGGGCGGGCTCAACTATGGCTACACCTTC
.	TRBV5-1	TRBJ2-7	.	CASSFGSGPSYEQYF	TGCGCCAGCAGCTTTGGTAGCGGCCCCTCCTACGAGCAGTACTTC
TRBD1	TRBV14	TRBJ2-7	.	CASSNNPGQFYEQYF	TGTGCCAGCAGCAATAACCCGGGACAGTTCTACGAGCAGTACTTC
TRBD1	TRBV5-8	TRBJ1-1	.	CASSSDRLNTEAFF	TGTGCCAGCAGCTCGGACAGGTTGAACACTGAAGCTTTCTTT
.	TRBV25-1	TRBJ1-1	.	CASRGRVDTEAFF	TGTGCCAGCAGGGGTCGGGTGGACACTGAAGCTTTCTTT
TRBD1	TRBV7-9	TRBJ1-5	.	CASSLGTGAAKGNQPQHF	TGTGCCAGCAGCTTAGGGACAGGGGCGGCTAAGGGCAATCAGCCCCAGCATTTT
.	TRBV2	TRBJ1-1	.	CASIYEGGLRNTEAFF	TGTGCCAGCATATATGAGGGGGGGCTCCGAAACACTGAAGCTTTCTTT
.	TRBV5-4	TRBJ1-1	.	CASSLTPRGNTEAFF	TGTGCCAGCAGCTTGACCCCTCGGGGGAACACTGAAGCTTTCTTT
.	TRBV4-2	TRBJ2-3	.	CASSQGSEDTQYF	TGTGCCAGCAGCCAAGGGTCCGAGGATACGCAGTATTTT
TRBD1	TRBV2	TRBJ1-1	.	CAMDRGRVGTEAFF	TGTGCCATGGACAGGGGGCGAGTGGGCACTGAAGCTTTCTTT
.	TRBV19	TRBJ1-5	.	CASSILNQPQHF	TGTGCCAGTAGTATCCTCAATCAGCCCCAGCATTTT
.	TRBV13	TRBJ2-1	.	CASSLTGLNEQFF	TGTGCCAGCAGCTTAACAGGGTTGAATGAGCAGTTCTTC
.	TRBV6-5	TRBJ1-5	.	CASRPQGGSNQPQHF	TGTGCCAGCAGGCCTCAAGGAGGTAGCAATCAGCCCCAGCATTTT
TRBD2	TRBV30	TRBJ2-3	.	CAWTATRTSGRWGTDTQYF	TGTGCCTGGACTGCCACCCGGACTAGCGGGAGGTGGGGGACAGATACGCAGTATTTT
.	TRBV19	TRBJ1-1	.	CASSTVSGTEAFF	TGTGCCAGTAGTACTGTCAGCGGCACTGAAGCTTTCTTT
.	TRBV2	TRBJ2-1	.	CASSRLNSEQFF	TGTGCCAGCAGTCGCTTGAATAGCGAGCAGTTCTTC
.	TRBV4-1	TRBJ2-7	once	CASSQDRTGTYEQYF	TGCGCCAGCAGCCAAGATCGGACGGGAACCTACGAGCAGTACTTC
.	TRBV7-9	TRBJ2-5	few	CASSLDWGTAQETQYF	TGTGCCAGCAGCTTAGATTGGGGCACAGCCCAAGAGACCCAGTACTTC
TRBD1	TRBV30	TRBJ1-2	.	CAWSVLAGGRGYTF	TGTGCCTGGAGTGTACTCGCAGGGGGTCGAGGCTACACCTTC
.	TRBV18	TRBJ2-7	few	CASSPNTGREQYF	TGTGCCAGCTCGCCCAATACAGGGCGCGAGCAGTACTTC
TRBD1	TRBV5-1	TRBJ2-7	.	CASSSATGTGGEEQYF	TGCGCCAGCAGCAGCGCCACCGGGACAGGGGGTGAGGAGCAGTACTTC
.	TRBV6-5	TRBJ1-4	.	CASSSGGTNNEKLFF	TGTGCCAGCAGTTCCGGTGGGACAAACAATGAAAAACTGTTTTTT
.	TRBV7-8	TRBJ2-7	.	CASSLAPVRDTSYEQYF	TGTGCCAGCAGCTTAGCGCCTGTGAGGGACACCTCCTACGAGCAGTACTTC
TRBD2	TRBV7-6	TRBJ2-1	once	CASSLSGRASEEQFF	TGTGCCAGCAGCTTAAGCGGGAGGGCCTCGGAGGAGCAGTTCTTC
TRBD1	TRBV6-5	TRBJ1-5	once	CASSYLRGDQPQHF	TGTGCCAGCAGTTACCTCAGGGGGGATCAGCCCCAGCATTTT
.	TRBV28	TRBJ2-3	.	CASSPATGIEPSTDTQYF	TGTGCCAGCAGTCCTGCTACGGGAATCGAACCTAGCACAGATACGCAGTATTTT
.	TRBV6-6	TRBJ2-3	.	CASSTRDTQYF	TGTGCCAGCAGTACCAGAGATACGCAGTATTTT
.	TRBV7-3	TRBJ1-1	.	CASSLNVRGEAFF	TGTGCCAGCAGCTTAAATGTAAGGGGTGAAGCTTTCTTT
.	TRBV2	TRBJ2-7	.	CASSVKAGEQYF	TGTGCCAGCAGCGTCAAGGCCGGGGAGCAGTACTTC
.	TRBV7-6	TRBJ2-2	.	CASSPGNTGELFF	TGTGCCAGCAGCCCCGGGAACACCGGGGAGCTGTTTTTT
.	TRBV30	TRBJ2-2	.	CAWRKTGSGELFF	TGTGCCTGGAGGAAAACAGGGTCCGGGGAGCTGTTTTTT
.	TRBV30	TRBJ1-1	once	CAWSALLGGATEAFF	TGTGCCTGGAGTGCCCTCCTAGGTGGGGCCACTGAAGCTTTCTTT
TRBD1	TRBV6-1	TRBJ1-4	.	CASSPGTGLSEKLFF	TGTGCCAGCAGTCCCGGGACAGGGTTGAGTGAAAAACTGTTTTTT
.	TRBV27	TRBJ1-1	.	CASSLIQGKTFF	TGTGCCAGCAGTTTAATTCAGGGAAAGACATTCTTT
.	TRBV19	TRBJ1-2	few	CASSILGPGNYGYTF	TGTGCCAGTAGTATATTGGGGCCAGGGAACTATGGCTACACCTTC
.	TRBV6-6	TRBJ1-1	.	CASSGVANTEAFF	TGTGCCAGCAGTGGAGTAGCGAACACTGAAGCTTTCTTT
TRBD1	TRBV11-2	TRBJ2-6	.	CASNVPTGPALMANVLTF	TGTGCCAGCAACGTCCCGACAGGGCCTGCTCTAATGGCCAACGTCCTGACTTTC
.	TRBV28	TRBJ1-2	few	CASSPEIGGRGYTF	TGTGCCAGCAGTCCTGAAATAGGGGGTAGGGGCTACACCTTC
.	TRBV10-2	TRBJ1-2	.	CASRSVREDYGYTF	TGCGCCAGCAGAAGCGTCAGGGAGGACTATGGCTACACCTTC
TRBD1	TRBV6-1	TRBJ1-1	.	CASSGGTANTEAFF	TGTGCCAGCAGTGGGGGGACAGCTAACACTGAAGCTTTCTTT
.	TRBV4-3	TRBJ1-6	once	CASSRWTDYNSPLHF	TGCGCCAGCAGCCGATGGACAGACTATAATTCACCCCTCCACTTT
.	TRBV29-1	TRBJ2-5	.	CSVDGQQETQYF	TGCAGCGTTGACGGACAGCAAGAGACCCAGTACTTC
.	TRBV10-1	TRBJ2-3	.	CASSASGTDTQYF	TGCGCCAGCAGTGCCTCAGGAACAGATACGCAGTATTTT
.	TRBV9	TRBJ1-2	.	CASSVLSYSYGYTF	TGTGCCAGCAGCGTTCTTAGTTACTCCTATGGCTACACCTTC